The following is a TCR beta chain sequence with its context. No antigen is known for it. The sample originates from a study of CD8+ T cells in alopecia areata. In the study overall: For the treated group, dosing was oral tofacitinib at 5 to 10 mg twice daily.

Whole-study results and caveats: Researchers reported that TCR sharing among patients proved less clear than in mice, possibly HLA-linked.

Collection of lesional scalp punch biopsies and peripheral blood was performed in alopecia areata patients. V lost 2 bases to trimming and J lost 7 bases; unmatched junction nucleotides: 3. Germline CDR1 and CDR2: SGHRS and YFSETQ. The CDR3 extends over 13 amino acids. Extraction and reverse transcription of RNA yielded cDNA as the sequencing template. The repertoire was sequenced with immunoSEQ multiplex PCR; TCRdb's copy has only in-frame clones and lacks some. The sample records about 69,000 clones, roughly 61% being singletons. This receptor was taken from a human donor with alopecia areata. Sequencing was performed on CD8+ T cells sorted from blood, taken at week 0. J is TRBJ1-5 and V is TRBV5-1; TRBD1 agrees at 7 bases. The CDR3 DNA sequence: TGCGCCAGCAGCTTCCTAGGGGGCCAGCCCCAGCATTTT. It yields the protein CASSFLGGQPQHF. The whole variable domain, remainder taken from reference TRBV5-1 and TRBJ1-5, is KAGVTQTPRYLIKTRGQQVTLSCSPISGHRSVSWYQQTPGQGLQFLFEYFSETQRNKGNFPGRFSGRQFSNSRSEMNVSTLELGDSALYLCASSFLGGQPQHFGDGTRLSIL.